A selection of T cell receptor beta chains follows, all from one sample in a study of cytomegalovirus exposure and HLA in healthy donors. The assay was immunoSEQ multiplex PCR, and TCRdb's table has in-frame clones only and misses some. The sample has about 110,000 clones; approximately 76% are singletons. Input material: PBMCs. These receptors originate from a man aged 18 to 30 in good health and CMV-seronegative. Each CDR3 is given with its conserved first and last residue. D genes are given only for firm matches. Size tells how often a clone was seen (once, few, many) or the class of an expanded clone, and some rows leave it out.

D gene	V gene	J gene	clone size	CDR3 protein	CDR3 DNA
TRBD2	TRBV7-3	TRBJ2-5	.	CASSLAGGQETQYF	TGTGCCAGCAGCTTAGCGGGGGGCCAAGAGACCCAGTACTTC
.	TRBV11-2	TRBJ2-5	.	CASSLQGQETQYF	TGTGCCAGCAGCTTACAGGGGCAAGAGACCCAGTACTTC
.	TRBV7-3	TRBJ2-2	.	CASSRAGAITGELFF	TGTGCCAGCAGCCGGGCGGGGGCCATAACCGGGGAGCTGTTTTTT
TRBD1	TRBV7-8	TRBJ1-2	.	CASSLPKLMGQGNDGYPF	TGTGCCAGCAGCCTCCCCAAGCTTATGGGACAGGGGAACGATGGCTACCCCTTC
.	TRBV7-2	TRBJ1-5	.	CASSLGQISNQPQHF	TGTGCCAGCAGCTTAGGACAGATTAGCAATCAGCCCCAGCATTTT
TRBD1	TRBV25-1	TRBJ2-7	.	CASSERTGLYF	TGTGCCAGCAGTGAAAGGACAGGGCTGTACTTC
.	TRBV5-1	TRBJ2-5	.	CASSSAGAARETQYF	TGCGCCAGCAGCTCGGCGGGGGCCGCACGAGAGACCCAGTACTTC
.	TRBV6-1	TRBJ2-7	.	CASSGLVEQYF	TGTGCCAGCAGTGGACTGGTGGAGCAGTACTTC
.	TRBV6-1	TRBJ1-2	.	CASSEQGRNYGYTF	TGTGCCAGCAGTGAACAGGGCAGAAACTATGGCTACACCTTC
TRBD1	TRBV5-1	TRBJ2-7	.	CASRGQGVYEQYF	TGCGCCAGCAGGGGACAGGGGGTCTACGAGCAGTACTTC
TRBD1	TRBV18	TRBJ2-3	.	CASSPRTGTSTDTQYF	TGTGCCAGCTCACCGAGGACAGGCACTAGCACAGATACGCAGTATTTT
TRBD2	TRBV10-3	TRBJ2-5	.	CAISDGTRETQYF	TGTGCCATCAGTGATGGGACTAGGGAGACCCAGTACTTC
.	TRBV18	TRBJ1-2	.	CASSRAEDIDGYTF	TGTGCCAGCTCACGAGCTGAGGACATAGATGGCTACACCTTC
.	TRBV7-9	TRBJ1-2	.	CSSSLSTVNYGYTF	TGTTCCAGCAGCTTATCAACAGTGAACTATGGCTACACCTTC
.	TRBV2	TRBJ1-4	few	CASRLRQVSGEKLFF	TGTGCCAGCAGACTTCGACAGGTTTCTGGTGAAAAACTGTTTTTT
TRBD2	TRBV7-2	TRBJ2-4	.	CASSLDGGAANIQYF	TGTGCCAGCAGCTTAGACGGGGGGGCCGCAAACATTCAGTACTTC
.	TRBV7-3	TRBJ2-5	few	CASSLTPAYEQYF	TGTGCCAGCAGCTTAACCCCCGCCTATGAGCAGTACTTC
.	TRBV5-6	TRBJ2-3	.	CASSLGVRGTDTQYF	TGTGCCAGCAGCTTGGGGGTCCGGGGCACAGATACGCAGTATTTT
.	TRBV4-3	TRBJ2-1	.	CASSQGIGVHNEQFF	TGCGCCAGCAGCCAAGGGATAGGGGTCCACAATGAGCAGTTCTTC
.	TRBV6-5	TRBJ2-7	once	CASMGGAPYEQYF	TGTGCCAGCATGGGGGGGGCGCCCTACGAGCAGTACTTC
.	TRBV18	TRBJ2-2	.	CASSPPTLSGELFF	TGTGCCAGCTCACCACCGACTTTATCCGGGGAGCTGTTTTTT
TRBD2	TRBV7-8	TRBJ2-5	.	CASSLGTSGETQYF	TGTGCCAGCAGCCTCGGGACTAGCGGGGAGACCCAGTACTTC
TRBD2	TRBV9	TRBJ2-7	.	CASSPTGKRGTYEQYF	TGTGCCAGCAGCCCGACGGGGAAGCGGGGGACCTACGAGCAGTACTTC
.	TRBV27	TRBJ2-3	.	CASSPEGGGIGTDTQYF	TGTGCCAGCAGTCCCGAGGGGGGGGGAATAGGCACAGATACGCAGTATTTT
.	TRBV15	TRBJ2-6	.	CATSRDRDGANVLTF	TGTGCCACCAGCAGAGACAGGGATGGGGCCAACGTCCTGACTTTC
.	TRBV29-1	TRBJ2-3	.	CSVIQGMTDTQYF	TGCAGCGTTATACAGGGTATGACAGATACGCAGTATTTT
TRBD1	TRBV5-1	TRBJ2-1	.	CASSKPGQGVGEQFF	TGCGCCAGCAGCAAACCGGGACAGGGTGTTGGTGAGCAGTTCTTC
TRBD1	TRBV6-1	TRBJ1-5	.	CASSDRGPQPQHF	TGTGCCAGCAGTGACAGGGGGCCTCAGCCCCAGCATTTT
TRBD2	TRBV6-5	TRBJ2-1	once	CASSLGGLAGEQFF	TGTGCCAGCAGCCTTGGGGGACTAGCTGGTGAGCAGTTCTTC